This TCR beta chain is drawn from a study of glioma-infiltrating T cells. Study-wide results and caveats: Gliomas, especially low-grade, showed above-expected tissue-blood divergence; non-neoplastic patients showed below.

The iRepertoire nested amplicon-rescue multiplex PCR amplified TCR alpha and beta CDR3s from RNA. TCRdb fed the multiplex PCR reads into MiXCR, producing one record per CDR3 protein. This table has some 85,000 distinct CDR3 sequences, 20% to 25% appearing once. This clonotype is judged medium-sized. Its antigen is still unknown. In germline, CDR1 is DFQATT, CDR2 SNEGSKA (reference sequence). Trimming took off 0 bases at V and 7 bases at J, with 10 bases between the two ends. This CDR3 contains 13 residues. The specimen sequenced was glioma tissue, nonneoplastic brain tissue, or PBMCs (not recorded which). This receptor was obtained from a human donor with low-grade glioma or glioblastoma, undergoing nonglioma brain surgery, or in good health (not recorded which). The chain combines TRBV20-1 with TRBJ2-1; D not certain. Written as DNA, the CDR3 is TGCAGTGCTAGAGACCAACTGCGGAATGAGCAGTTCTTC. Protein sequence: CSARDQLRNEQFF.